This TCR beta chain is from a study of blood T cell repertoires in COVID-19. Overall study context: Sample material is recorded as cDNA or gDNA derived from T cells, B-cell-depleted T cells, or PBMCs.

The CDR3 totals 13 residues. Germline CDR1 is SGHDN and CDR2 is FVKESK. V lost 5 bases and J 7 bases, leaving 11 bases between the germline ends. The protocol was immunoSEQ multiplex PCR, while the TCRdb copy is restricted to in-frame clones and leaves out a portion. This sample has approximately 450,000 clones, with 85% to 90% found just once. Sequencing was done on a sample of PBMCs or T cells enriched from blood (not recorded which). The chain has TRBV14 and TRBJ1-4; D is perhaps TRBD1 (5 bases). This TCR was recovered from a man aged 25-45 years who had recovered from COVID-19. This CDR3 is CASSIFGGEKLFF. The DNA of the CDR3 is TGTGCCAGCAGCATATTCGGGGGTGAAAAACTGTTTTTT. Complete variable domain (other parts from reference TRBV14 and TRBJ1-4): EAGVTQFPSHSVIEKGQTVTLRCDPISGHDNLYWYRRVMGKEIKFLLHFVKESKQDESGMPNNRFLAERTGGTYSTLKVQPAELEDSGVYFCASSIFGGEKLFFGSGTQLSVL.